This T cell receptor (beta chain) was captured in a study of CD8 T cells in ankylosing spondylitis. Study-wide findings and caveats: Typical of ankylosing spondylitis blood, it appeared, was a TCR beta motif of eight highly homologous variants.

Remarks on this clonotype: Its matching antigen is unknown.

The germline gives CDR1 SEHNR, CDR2 FQNEAQ (reference sequence). The CDR3 totals 13 residues. V was clipped by 5 bases and J by 3 bases, with 10 bases between them. TCRdb re-analysed the 5' RACE reads in MiXCR, keeping a single row per CDR3 protein. The sample shows approximately 400,000 distinct CDR3 sequences, 15% to 20% of them seen only once. The source is a male donor with ankylosing spondylitis. V and J are TRBV7-9 and TRBJ1-2; D call uncertain. The sequenced sample was blood, either unsorted or a sorted T cell fraction (not recorded which). As DNA, the CDR3 is TGTGCCAGCAGCCGAGGACGGTACTATGGCTACACCTTC. Translation gives CASSRGRYYGYTF.